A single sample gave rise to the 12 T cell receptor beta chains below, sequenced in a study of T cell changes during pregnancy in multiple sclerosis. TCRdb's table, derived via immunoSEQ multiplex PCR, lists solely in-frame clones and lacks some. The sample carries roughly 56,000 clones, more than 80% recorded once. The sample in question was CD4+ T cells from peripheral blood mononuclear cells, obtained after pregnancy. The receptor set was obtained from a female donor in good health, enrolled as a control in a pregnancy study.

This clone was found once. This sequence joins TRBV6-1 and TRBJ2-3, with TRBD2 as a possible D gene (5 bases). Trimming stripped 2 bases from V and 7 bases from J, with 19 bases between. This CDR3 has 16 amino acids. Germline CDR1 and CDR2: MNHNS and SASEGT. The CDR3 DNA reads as TGTGCCAGCAGTGAATATTTGGAGGCACCACGGCATACGCAGTATTTT. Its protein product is CASSEYLEAPRHTQYF.

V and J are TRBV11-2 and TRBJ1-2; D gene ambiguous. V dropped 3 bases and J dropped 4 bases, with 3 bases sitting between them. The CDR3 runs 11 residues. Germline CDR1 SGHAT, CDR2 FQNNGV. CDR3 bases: TGTGCCAGCAGCTTGGCCTATGGCTACACCTTC. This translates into CASSLAYGYTF.

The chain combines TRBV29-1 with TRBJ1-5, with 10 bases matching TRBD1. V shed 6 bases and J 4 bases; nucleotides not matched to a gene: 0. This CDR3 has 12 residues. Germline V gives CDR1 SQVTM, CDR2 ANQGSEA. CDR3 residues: CSVGQGNQPQHF. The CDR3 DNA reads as TGCAGCGTGGGACAGGGGAATCAGCCCCAGCATTTT. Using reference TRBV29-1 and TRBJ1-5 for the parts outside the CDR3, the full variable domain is SAVISQKPSRDICQRGTSLTIQCQVDSQVTMMFWYRQQPGQSLTLIATANQGSEATYESGFVIDKFPISRPNLTFSTLTVSNMSPEDSSIYLCSVGQGNQPQHFGDGTRLSIL.

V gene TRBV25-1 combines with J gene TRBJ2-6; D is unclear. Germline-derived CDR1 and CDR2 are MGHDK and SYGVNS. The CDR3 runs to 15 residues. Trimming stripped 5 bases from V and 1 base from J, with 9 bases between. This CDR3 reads CASSPTTSGANVLTF. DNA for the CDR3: TGTGCCAGCAGTCCCACGACTTCTGGGGCCAACGTCCTGACTTTC.

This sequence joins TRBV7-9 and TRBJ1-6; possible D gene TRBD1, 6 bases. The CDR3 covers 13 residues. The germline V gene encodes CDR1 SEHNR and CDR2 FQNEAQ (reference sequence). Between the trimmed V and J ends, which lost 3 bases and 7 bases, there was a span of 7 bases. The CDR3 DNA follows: TGTGCCAGCAGCTTCGACAGGAATTCACCCCTCCACTTT. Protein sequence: CASSFDRNSPLHF.

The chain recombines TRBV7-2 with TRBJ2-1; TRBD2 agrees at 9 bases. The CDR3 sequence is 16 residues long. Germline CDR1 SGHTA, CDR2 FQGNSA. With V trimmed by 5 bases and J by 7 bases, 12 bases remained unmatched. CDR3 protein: CASSPPGGGAENEQFF. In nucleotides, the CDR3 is TGTGCCAGCAGCCCCCCGGGCGGGGGGGCCGAAAATGAGCAGTTCTTC.

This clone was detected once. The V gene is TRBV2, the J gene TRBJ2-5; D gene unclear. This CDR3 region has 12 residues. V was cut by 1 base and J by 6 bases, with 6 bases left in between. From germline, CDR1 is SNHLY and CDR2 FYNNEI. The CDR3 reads CASSEDRQTQYF. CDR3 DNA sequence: TGTGCCAGCAGTGAAGACAGACAGACCCAGTACTTC.

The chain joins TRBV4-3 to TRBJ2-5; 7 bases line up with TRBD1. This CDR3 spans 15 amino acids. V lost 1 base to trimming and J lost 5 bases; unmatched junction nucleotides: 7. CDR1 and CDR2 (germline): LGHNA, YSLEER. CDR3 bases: TGCGCCAGCAGCCAAGGAGACAGGGTGAGGGAGACCCAGTACTTC. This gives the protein CASSQGDRVRETQYF.

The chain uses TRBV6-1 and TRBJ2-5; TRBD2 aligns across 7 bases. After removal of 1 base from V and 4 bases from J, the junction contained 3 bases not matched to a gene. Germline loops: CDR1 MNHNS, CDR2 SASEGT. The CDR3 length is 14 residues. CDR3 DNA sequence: TGTGCCAGCAGTGAAGGGGGGGGTGCAGAGACCCAGTACTTC. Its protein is CASSEGGGAETQYF.

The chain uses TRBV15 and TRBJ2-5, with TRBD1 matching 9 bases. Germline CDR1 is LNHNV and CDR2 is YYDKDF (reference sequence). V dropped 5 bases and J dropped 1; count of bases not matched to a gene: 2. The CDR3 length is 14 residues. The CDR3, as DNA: TGTGCCACCAGCCGGGACAGGGTCCAAGAGACCCAGTACTTC. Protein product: CATSRDRVQETQYF.

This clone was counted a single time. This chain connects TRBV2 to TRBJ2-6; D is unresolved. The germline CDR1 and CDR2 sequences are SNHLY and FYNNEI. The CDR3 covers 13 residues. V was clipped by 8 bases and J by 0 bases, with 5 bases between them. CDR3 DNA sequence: TGTGCCAGCCTTTACTCTGGGGCCAACGTCCTGACTTTC. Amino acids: CASLYSGANVLTF.

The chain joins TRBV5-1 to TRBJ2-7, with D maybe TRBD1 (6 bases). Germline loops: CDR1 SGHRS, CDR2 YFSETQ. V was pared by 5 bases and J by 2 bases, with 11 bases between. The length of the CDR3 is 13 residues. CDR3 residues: CASSGTTTYEQYF. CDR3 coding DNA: TGCGCCAGCAGTGGGACAACTACCTACGAGCAGTACTTC.